Shown below are 17 T cell receptor beta chains from a single sample sequenced in a study of shared clonotypes between healthy human individuals (TCRdb year 2020). CD8 naive samples consisted of CD45RO-negative cells that were positively selected for CCR7, yielding a CD45RA+CCR7+ population without TemRA cells. Library preparation used the immunoSEQ multiplex PCR assay. TCRdb provides this immuneACCESS table in a form limited to in-frame rearrangements. Some clones are lacking; in checked studies, under half of them reflect an unresolved V gene, and why the rest are absent is not known. The sample table holds roughly 2,000,000 clones, of which about 95% were seen once. In total, the top ten clones hold 1% to 1.5% of the sample. The sample taken for sequencing was naive CD8+ T cells sorted from blood. The meaning of the sample's cell subset or site label: CD45RA+CCR7+. Receptors originate from a man in his late teens or twenties in good health.

The V call is TRBV5-4, the J call TRBJ2-3; D may match TRBD1 or TRBD2 (6 bases each). V shed 7 bases and J shed 6 bases, with 18 bases lying between them. The CDR3 covers 14 residues. Germline assignment: CDR1 SGHNT and CDR2 YYREEE (reference sequence). Here the CDR3 reads CASGRWGAEDTQYF. Written as DNA, the CDR3 is TGTGCCAGCGGCCGTTGGGGGGCTGAGGATACGCAGTATTTT. Full variable domain (missing parts from reference TRBV5-4 and TRBJ2-3): ETGVTQSPTHLIKTRGQQVTLRCSSQSGHNTVSWYQQALGQGPQFIFQYYREEENGRGNFPPRFSGLQFPNYSSELNVNALELDDSALYLCASGRWGAEDTQYFGPGTRLTVL.

This chain links TRBV6-5 with TRBJ2-7, with 9 nucleotides matching TRBD1. This CDR3 is 15 amino acids long. Germline V lookup: CDR1 MNHEY, CDR2 SVGAGI. The trim removed 8 bases at V and 5 bases at J, leaving 13 bases unmatched. The DNA for the CDR3 is TGTGCCAGCCGTACTACAGGGGGCTGGGGCCACGAGCAGTACTTC. Translating it yields CASRTTGGWGHEQYF.

The V and J genes are TRBV4-1 and TRBJ1-5; D is uncertain. Trimming removed 0 bases from V and 0 bases from J, with 9 bases in between. The CDR3 has 16 residues. Germline CDR1 and CDR2: MGHRA and YSYEKL. The CDR3 coding sequence is TGCGCCAGCAGCCAAGAGGCGAAATATAGCAATCAGCCCCAGCATTTT. Amino acids: CASSQEAKYSNQPQHF.

This sequence joins TRBV9 and TRBJ1-2, with D perhaps TRBD1 (6 bases). Looked up from germline, CDR1 is SGDLS and CDR2 is YYNGEE. The CDR3 has 13 residues. V dropped 3 bases and J dropped 8 bases, with 14 bases sitting between them. CDR3 loop: CASSGTQGGGYTF. CDR3 sequence (DNA): TGTGCCAGCAGCGGGACCCAAGGGGGGGGCTACACCTTC.

This chain uses TRBV27 with TRBJ2-5, with D unresolved. CDR3 length: 14 amino acids. V lost 6 bases to trimming and J lost 5 bases, with 16 bases between them. Germline assignment: CDR1 MNHEY and CDR2 SMNVEV (reference sequence). CDR3 protein: CASSYNDLFETQYF. CDR3 nucleotides: TGTGCCAGCAGCTACAACGACTTATTTGAGACCCAGTACTTC.

The chain carries TRBV6-5 and TRBJ1-1; D possibly corresponds to TRBD1 (6 bases). Trimming removed 6 bases at V and 2 bases at J, with 13 bases between. Germline V gene lookup returns CDR1 MNHEY and CDR2 SVGAGI. The CDR3 length is 14 residues. The CDR3: CASRDRGPNTEAFF. The CDR3, as DNA: TGTGCCAGCAGGGACCGGGGGCCCAACACTGAAGCTTTCTTT.

This clone was seen a single time. This sample also contains other DNA sequences that code for the same CDR3. The V and J genes are TRBV7-6 and TRBJ2-7, with D hard to call. V was shortened by 1 base and J by 2 bases, with 6 bases between the two germline ends. The CDR3 consists of 13 residues. From germline, CDR1 is SGHVS and CDR2 FNYEAQ. As DNA, the CDR3 is TGTGCCAGCAGCTTAGGAGAGGCCTACGAGCAGTACTTC. This codes for CASSLGEAYEQYF. Together with reference TRBV7-6 and TRBJ2-7, the CDR3 gives the full variable domain: GAGVSQSPRYKVTKRGQDVALRCDPISGHVSLYWYRQALGQGPEFLTYFNYEAQQDKSGLPNDRFSAERPEGSISTLTIQRTEQRDSAMYRCASSLGEAYEQYFGPGTRLTVT.

The CDR3 DNA follows: TGTGCCAGCAGTTTCTATCAGCCCCAGCATTTT. Translating gives CASSFYQPQHF. The V and J genes are TRBV6-5 and TRBJ1-5; D not certain. This CDR3 is built from 11 residues. From germline, CDR1 is MNHEY and CDR2 SVGAGI. The V end was cut by 4 bases, the J end by 5 bases, with 3 bases between.

This clone showed up just once. This sample includes further DNA sequences coding for the same CDR3. V is TRBV19 and J is TRBJ2-1; tentatively, D is TRBD2 (6 bases). The germline V gene has CDR1 LNHDA and CDR2 SQIVND (reference sequence). The CDR3 consists of 14 residues. With 6 bases removed from V and 0 bases from J, the gap between germline ends came to 9 bases. The CDR3 DNA follows: TGTGCCAGTAGCCAAGCGGGCTCCTACAATGAGCAGTTCTTC. Translated, it gives CASSQAGSYNEQFF.

The V call is TRBV11-2, the J call TRBJ2-5, with D maybe TRBD2 (6 bases). The V and J ends lost 0 bases and 2 bases respectively, with 10 bases between them. The CDR3 totals 15 residues. Per the germline V gene, CDR1 is SGHAT and CDR2 is FQNNGV. CDR3 DNA sequence: TGTGCCAGCAGCTTAGAGGCGGGGTCTCAAGAGACCCAGTACTTC. Residues: CASSLEAGSQETQYF.

The chain employs TRBV5-1 and TRBJ2-1; 12 bases line up with TRBD2. Germline assignment: CDR1 SGHRS and CDR2 YFSETQ. The CDR3 sequence is 17 residues long. V lost 1 base and J lost 6; bases outside the gene matches: 8. CDR3 protein: CASSLSPSGGGFNEQFF. DNA of the CDR3: TGCGCCAGCAGCTTGTCCCCTAGCGGGGGGGGATTCAATGAGCAGTTCTTC.

The chain has TRBV6-1 and TRBJ1-2, with a possible D match to TRBD1 (6 bases). The CDR3 has 13 amino acids. Germline CDR1 and CDR2: MNHNS and SASEGT. The V gene lost 2 bases and the J gene lost 6 bases, with 10 bases spanning the gap. The CDR3 DNA sequence: TGTGCCAGCAGTGAACGCCCAGGGGATGGCTACACCTTC. This translates into CASSERPGDGYTF.

Worth noting for this clone: The same CDR3 also results from other DNA sequences found in this sample. The CDR3 DNA reads as TGTGCCAGCAGTTCTGGGGCCGAGCAGTACTTC. Its translation is CASSSGAEQYF. This chain uses TRBV27 with TRBJ2-7; tentatively, D is TRBD1 (5 bases). Looked up from germline, CDR1 is MNHEY and CDR2 is SMNVEV (reference sequence). V lost 4 bases and J 6 bases, leaving 7 bases between the germline ends. The CDR3 has 11 amino acids.

Only one count was recorded for this clone. J is TRBJ1-1 and V is TRBV5-1, with D possibly being TRBD1 (5 bases). The germline gives CDR1 SGHRS, CDR2 YFSETQ. V lost 1 base and J 3 bases, leaving 10 bases between the germline ends. This CDR3 has 14 residues. The CDR3 is CASSLFLGDTEAFF. CDR3 nucleotides: TGCGCCAGCAGCTTGTTTTTGGGGGACACTGAAGCTTTCTTT.

This chain links TRBV7-6 with TRBJ2-5; possibly TRBD1 for D (6 bases). This CDR3 has 16 amino acids. Germline CDR1 reads SGHVS; CDR2 reads FNYEAQ. Between the trimmed V and J ends, which lost 2 bases and 0 bases, there was a span of 13 bases. The CDR3 sequence is CASSLPGVSNQETQYF. The DNA of the CDR3 is TGTGCCAGCAGCTTACCAGGGGTCAGTAACCAAGAGACCCAGTACTTC.

This clone was detected once. The chain joins TRBV9 to TRBJ2-1; D not certain. CDR3 size: 16 residues. Per the germline V gene, CDR1 is SGDLS and CDR2 is YYNGEE. V was clipped by 0 bases and J by 4 bases, with 14 bases between them. CDR3 coding DNA: TGTGCCAGCAGCGTAGGCGCGGAGACCTCATACAATGAGCAGTTCTTC. It encodes CASSVGAETSYNEQFF.

This sequence joins TRBV4-3 and TRBJ1-6; 7 bases match TRBD1. This CDR3 is built from 19 residues. V dropped 0 bases and J dropped 4; count of bases not matched to a gene: 12. In germline, CDR1 is LGHNA, CDR2 YSLEER. Here the CDR3 DNA reads TGCGCCAGCAGCCAAGATCCTCCCACAGGGGTCACATATAATTCACCCCTCCACTTT. It is translated as CASSQDPPTGVTYNSPLHF.